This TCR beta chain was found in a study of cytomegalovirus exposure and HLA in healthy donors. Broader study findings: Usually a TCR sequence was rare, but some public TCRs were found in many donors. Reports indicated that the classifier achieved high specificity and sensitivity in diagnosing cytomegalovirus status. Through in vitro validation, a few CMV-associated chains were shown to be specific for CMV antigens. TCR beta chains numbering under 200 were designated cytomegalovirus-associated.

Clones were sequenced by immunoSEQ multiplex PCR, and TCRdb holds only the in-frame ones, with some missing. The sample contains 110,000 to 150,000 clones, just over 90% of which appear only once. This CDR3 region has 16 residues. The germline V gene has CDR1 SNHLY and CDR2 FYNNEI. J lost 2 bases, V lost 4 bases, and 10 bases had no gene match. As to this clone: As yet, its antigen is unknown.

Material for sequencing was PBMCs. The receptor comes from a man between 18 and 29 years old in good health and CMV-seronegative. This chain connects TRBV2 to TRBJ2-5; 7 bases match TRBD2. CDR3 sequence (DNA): TGTGCCAGCAGTGGACTAGCAGGAGGCATGCAAGAGACCCAGTACTTC. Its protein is CASSGLAGGMQETQYF.